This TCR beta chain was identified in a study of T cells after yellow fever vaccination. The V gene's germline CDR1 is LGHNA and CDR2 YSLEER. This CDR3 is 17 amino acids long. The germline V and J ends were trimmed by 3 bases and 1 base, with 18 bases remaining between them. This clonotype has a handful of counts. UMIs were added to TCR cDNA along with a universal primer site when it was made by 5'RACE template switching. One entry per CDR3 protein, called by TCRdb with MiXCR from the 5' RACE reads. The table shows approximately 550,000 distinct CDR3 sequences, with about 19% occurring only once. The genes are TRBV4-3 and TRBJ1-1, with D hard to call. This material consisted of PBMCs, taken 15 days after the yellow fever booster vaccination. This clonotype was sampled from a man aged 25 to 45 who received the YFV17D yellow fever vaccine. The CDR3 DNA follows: TGCGCCAGCAGCCAGGGGTCTCCCGAACCGGGGAACACTGAAGCTTTCTTT. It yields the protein CASSQGSPEPGNTEAFF.